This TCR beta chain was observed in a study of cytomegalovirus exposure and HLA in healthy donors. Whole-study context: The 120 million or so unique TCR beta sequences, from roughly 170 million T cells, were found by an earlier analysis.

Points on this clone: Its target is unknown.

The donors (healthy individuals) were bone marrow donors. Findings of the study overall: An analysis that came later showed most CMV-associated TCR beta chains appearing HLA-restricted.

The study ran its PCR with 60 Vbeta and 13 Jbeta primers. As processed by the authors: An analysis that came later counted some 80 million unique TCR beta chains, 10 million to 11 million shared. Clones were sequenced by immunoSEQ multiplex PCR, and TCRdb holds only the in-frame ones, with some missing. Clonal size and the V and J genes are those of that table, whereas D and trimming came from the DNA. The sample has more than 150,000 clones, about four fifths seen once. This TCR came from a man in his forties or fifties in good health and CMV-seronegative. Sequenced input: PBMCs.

The CDR3 protein is CASSWTSGGRGDTQYF. The CDR3 DNA sequence: TGTGCCAGCAGCTGGACTAGCGGGGGCCGCGGAGATACGCAGTATTTT. This chain joins TRBV7-8 and TRBJ2-3; 13 nucleotides agree with TRBD2. The CDR3 runs 16 residues. Trimming at V came to 4 bases and at J to 5 bases, leaving 6 bases not matched to a gene. Germline V gives CDR1 SGHVS, CDR2 FQNEAQ.